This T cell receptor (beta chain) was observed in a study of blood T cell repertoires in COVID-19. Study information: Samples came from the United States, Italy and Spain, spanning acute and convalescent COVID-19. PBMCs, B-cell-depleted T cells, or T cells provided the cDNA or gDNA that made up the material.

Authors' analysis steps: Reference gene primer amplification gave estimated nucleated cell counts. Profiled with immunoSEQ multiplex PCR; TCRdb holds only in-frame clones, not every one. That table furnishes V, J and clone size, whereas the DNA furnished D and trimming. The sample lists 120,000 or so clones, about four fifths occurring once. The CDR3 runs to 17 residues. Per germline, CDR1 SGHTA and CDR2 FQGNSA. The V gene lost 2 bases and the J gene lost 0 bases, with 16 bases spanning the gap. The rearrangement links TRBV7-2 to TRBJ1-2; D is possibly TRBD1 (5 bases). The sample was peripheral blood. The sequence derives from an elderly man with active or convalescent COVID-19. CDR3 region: CASSLIGGASSNYGYTF. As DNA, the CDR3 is TGTGCCAGCAGCTTAATCGGTGGGGCATCTTCTAACTATGGCTACACCTTC.